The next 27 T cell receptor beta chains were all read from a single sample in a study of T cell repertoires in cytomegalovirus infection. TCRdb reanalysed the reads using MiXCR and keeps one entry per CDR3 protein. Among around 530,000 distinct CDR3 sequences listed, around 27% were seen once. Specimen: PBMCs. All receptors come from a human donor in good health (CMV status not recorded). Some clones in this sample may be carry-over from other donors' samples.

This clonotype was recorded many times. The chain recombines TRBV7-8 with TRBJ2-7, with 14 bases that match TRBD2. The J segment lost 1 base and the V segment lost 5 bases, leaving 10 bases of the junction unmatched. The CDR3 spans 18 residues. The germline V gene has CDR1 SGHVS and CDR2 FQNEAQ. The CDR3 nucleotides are TGTGCCAGCAGCAGACTAGCGGGAGGGGGTTTTGGGTCCTACGAGCAGTACGTC. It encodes CASSRLAGGGFGSYEQYV.

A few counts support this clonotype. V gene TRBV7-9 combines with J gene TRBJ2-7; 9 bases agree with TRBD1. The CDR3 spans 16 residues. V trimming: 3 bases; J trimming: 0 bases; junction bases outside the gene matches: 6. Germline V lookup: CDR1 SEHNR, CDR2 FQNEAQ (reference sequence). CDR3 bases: TGTGCCAGCAGCTTTACAGGGGGCCCAAGCTCCTACGAGCAGTACGTC. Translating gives CASSFTGGPSSYEQYV.

The CDR3 DNA follows: TGTGCCAGCAGCCTACTAGCGGGAGGGCCGGTCGGTGAGCAGTTCTTC. It specifies CASSLLAGGPVGEQFF. The chain recombines TRBV7-8 with TRBJ2-1, with 13 bases identical to TRBD2. The CDR3 runs 16 residues. Germline CDR1 SGHVS, CDR2 FQNEAQ. Losses at the gene ends were 5 bases for V and 9 bases for J; bases not matched to a gene: 10. Looking up the rest from reference TRBV7-8 and TRBJ2-1 gives the full variable domain: GAGVSQSPRYKVAKRGQDVALRCDPISGHVSLFWYQQALGQGPEFLTYFQNEAQLDKSGLPSDRFFAERPEGSVSTLKIQRTQQEDSAVYLCASSLLAGGPVGEQFFGPGTRLTVL.

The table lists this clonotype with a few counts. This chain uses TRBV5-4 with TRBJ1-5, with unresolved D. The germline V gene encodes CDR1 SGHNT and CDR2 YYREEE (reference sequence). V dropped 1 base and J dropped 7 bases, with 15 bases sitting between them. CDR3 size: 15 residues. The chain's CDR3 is CASSLSRSKVQPQHF. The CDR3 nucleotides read TGTGCCAGCAGCTTGTCCAGGTCGAAGGTACAGCCCCAGCATTTT.

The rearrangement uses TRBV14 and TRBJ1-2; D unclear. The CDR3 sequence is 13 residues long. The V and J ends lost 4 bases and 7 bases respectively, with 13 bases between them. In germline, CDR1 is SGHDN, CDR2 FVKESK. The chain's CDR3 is CASSPKVGSGYTF. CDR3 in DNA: TGTGCCAGCAGCCCTAAAGTGGGGTCTGGCTACACCTTC. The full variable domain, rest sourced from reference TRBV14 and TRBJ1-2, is EAGVTQFPSHSVIEKGQTVTLRCDPISGHDNLYWYRRVMGKEIKFLLHFVKESKQDESGMPNNRFLAERTGGTYSTLKVQPAELEDSGVYFCASSPKVGSGYTFGSGTRLTVV.

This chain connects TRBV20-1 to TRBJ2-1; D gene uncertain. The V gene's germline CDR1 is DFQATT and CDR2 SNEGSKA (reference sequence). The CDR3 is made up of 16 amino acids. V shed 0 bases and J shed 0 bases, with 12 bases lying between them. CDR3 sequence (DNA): TGCAGTGCTAGAGATAATGGGCCGAGCTCCTACAATGAGCAGTTCTTC. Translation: CSARDNGPSSYNEQFF.

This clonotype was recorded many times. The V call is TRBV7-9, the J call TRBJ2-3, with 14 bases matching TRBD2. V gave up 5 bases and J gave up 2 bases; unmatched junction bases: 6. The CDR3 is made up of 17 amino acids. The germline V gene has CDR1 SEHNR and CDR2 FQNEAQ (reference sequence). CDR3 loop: CASSPRLAGGDTDTQYF. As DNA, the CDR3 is TGTGCCAGCAGCCCTCGACTAGCGGGAGGGGACACAGATACGCAGTATTTT.

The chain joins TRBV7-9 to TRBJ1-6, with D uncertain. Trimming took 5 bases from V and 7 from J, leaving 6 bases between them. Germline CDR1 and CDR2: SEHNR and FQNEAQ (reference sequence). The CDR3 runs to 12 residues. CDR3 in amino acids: CASSTQNSPLHF. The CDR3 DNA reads TGTGCCAGCAGCACTCAAAATTCACCCCTCCACTTT.

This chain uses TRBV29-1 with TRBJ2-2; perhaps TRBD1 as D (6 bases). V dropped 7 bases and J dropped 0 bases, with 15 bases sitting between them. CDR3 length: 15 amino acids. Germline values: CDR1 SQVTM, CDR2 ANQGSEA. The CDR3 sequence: CSDRTGTTNTGELFF. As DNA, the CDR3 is TGCAGCGACCGAACAGGGACGACGAACACCGGGGAGCTGTTTTTT.

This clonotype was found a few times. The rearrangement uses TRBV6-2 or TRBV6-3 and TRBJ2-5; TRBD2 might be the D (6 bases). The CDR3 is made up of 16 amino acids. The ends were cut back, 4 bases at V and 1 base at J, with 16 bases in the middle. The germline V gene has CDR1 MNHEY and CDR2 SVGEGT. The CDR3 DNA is TGTGCCAGCAGTTCATGGCGGACTACCATCCAAGAGACCCAGTACTTC. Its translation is CASSSWRTTIQETQYF.

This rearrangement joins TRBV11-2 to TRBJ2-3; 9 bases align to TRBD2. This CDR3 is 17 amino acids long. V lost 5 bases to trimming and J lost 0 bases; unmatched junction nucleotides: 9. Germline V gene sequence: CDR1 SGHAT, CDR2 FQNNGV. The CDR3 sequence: CASSPRVTSGSTDTQYF. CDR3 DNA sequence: TGTGCCAGCAGCCCCAGGGTTACTAGCGGGAGCACAGATACGCAGTATTTT.

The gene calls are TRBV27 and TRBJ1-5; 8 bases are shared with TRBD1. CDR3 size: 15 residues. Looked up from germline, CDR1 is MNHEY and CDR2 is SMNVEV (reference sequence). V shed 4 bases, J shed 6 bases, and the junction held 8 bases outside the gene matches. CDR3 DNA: TGTGCCAGCAGTTCCCGGACAGGGTTGGGTCAGCCCCAGCATTTT. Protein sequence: CASSSRTGLGQPQHF.

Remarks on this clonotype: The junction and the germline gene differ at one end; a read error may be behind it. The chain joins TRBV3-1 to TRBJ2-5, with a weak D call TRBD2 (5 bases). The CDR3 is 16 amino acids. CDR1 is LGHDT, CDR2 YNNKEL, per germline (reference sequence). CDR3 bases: TGTGCCAGCAGCCAAGGATTAAAGTCTTGGGGAGAGACCCAGCACTTC. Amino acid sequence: CASSQGLKSWGETQHF.

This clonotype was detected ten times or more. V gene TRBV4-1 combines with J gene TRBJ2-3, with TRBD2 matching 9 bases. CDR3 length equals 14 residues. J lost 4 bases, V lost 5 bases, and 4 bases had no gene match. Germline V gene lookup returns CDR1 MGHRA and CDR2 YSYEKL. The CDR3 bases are TGCGCCAGCAGCGAGCGGGAGGTCCCAGATACGCAGTATTTT. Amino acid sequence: CASSEREVPDTQYF.

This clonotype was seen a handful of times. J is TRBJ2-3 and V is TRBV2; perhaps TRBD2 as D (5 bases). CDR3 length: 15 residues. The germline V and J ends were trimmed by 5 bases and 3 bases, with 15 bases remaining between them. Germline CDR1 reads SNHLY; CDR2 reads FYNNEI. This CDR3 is CASSSRAPVTDTQYF. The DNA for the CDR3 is TGTGCCAGCAGTTCGCGGGCCCCGGTAACAGATACGCAGTATTTT.

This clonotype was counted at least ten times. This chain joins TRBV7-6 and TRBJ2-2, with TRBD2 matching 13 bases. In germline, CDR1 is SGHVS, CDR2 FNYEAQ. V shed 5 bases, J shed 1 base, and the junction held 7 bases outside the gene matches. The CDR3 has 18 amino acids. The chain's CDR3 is CASSPTSGRAWNTGELFF. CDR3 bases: TGTGCCAGCAGCCCCACTAGCGGGAGGGCCTGGAACACCGGGGAGCTGTTTTTT.

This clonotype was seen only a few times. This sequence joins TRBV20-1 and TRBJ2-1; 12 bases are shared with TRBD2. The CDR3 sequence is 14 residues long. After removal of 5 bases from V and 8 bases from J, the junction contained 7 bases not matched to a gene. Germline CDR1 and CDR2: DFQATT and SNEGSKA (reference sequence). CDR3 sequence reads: CSAASSGRAYEQFF. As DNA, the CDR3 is TGCAGTGCTGCCTCTAGCGGGAGGGCCTATGAGCAGTTCTTC.

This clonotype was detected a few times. The CDR3 region is CASSLIGGRTSGESSYNEQFF. The CDR3 DNA is TGTGCCAGCAGCTTAATAGGGGGGAGGACTAGCGGGGAGAGCTCCTACAATGAGCAGTTCTTC. This sequence joins TRBV7-3 and TRBJ2-1; TRBD2 matches at 12 bases. CDR1 SGHTA and CDR2 FQGTGA come from the germline V gene. J gave up 0 bases and V 1 base, and 13 bases lay outside the gene matches. The CDR3 has 21 residues.

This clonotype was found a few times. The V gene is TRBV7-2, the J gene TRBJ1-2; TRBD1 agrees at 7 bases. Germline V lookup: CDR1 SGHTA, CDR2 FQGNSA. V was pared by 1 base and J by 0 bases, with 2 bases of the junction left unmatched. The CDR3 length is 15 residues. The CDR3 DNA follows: TGTGCCAGCAGCTTAGGGGGGACAGCTAACTATGGCTACACCTTC. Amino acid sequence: CASSLGGTANYGYTF.

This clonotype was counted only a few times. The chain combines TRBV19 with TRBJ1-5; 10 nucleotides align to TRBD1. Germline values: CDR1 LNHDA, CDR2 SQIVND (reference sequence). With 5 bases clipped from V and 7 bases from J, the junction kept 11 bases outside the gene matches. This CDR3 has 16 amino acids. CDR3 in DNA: TGTGCCAGTAGTGCGGGAGACAGGGGGCAAGGGCAGCCCCAGCATTTT. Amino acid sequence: CASSAGDRGQGQPQHF.

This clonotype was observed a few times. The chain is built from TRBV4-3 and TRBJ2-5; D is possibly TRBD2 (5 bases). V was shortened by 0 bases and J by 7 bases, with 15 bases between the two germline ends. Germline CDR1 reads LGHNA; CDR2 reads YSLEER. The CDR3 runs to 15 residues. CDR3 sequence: CASSQDARLAGTQYF. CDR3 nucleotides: TGCGCCAGCAGCCAAGATGCGAGACTCGCGGGGACCCAGTACTTC.

The CDR3 is CASSIVAGVTTGELFF. The CDR3 DNA reads as TGTGCCAGTAGTATAGTAGCGGGAGTGACCACCGGGGAGCTGTTTTTT. The chain has TRBV19 and TRBJ2-2, with 9 nucleotides matching TRBD2. With 1 base clipped from V and 4 bases from J, the junction kept 4 bases outside the gene matches. This CDR3 is built from 16 residues. CDR1 and CDR2 (germline): LNHDA, SQIVND (reference sequence).

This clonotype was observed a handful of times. CDR3 sequence reads: CASRTTGIWTEAFF. The CDR3 nucleotides are TGTGCCAGCAGGACTACAGGGATTTGGACTGAAGCTTTCTTT. The chain has TRBV6-1 and TRBJ1-1; tentatively, D is TRBD1 (6 bases). V was cut by 6 bases and J by 5 bases, with 16 bases left in between. Germline values: CDR1 MNHNS, CDR2 SASEGT. There are 14 residues in the CDR3.

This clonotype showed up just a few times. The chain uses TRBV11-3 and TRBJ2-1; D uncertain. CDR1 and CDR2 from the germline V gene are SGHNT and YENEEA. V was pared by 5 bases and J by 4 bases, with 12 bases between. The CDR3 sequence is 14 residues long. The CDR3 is CASSHVLGYNEQFF. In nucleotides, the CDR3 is TGTGCCAGCAGCCACGTCCTGGGGTACAATGAGCAGTTCTTC.

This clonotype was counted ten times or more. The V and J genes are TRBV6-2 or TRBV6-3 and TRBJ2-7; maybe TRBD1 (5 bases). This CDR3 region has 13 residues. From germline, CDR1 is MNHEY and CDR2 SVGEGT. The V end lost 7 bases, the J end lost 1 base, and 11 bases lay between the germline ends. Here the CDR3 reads CASNWGGSYEQYF. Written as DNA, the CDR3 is TGTGCCAGCAACTGGGGCGGATCCTACGAGCAGTACTTC.

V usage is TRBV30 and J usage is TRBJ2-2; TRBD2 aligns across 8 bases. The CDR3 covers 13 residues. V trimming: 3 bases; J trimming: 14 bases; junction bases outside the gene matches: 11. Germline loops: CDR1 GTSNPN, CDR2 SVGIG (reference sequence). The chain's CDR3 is CAWRSSGSPILFF. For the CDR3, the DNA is TGTGCCTGGAGGTCAAGCGGGAGCCCAATCCTGTTTTTT.

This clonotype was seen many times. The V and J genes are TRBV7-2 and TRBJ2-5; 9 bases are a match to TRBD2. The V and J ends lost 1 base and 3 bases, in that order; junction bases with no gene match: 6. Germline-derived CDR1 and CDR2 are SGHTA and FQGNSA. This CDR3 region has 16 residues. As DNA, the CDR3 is TGTGCCAGCAGCTTAGGGATAGCGGGAGTGGAAGAGACCCAGTACTTC. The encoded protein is CASSLGIAGVEETQYF. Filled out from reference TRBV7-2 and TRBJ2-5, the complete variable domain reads GAGVSQSPSNKVTEKGKDVELRCDPISGHTALYWYRQSLGQGLEFLIYFQGNSAPDKSGLPSDRFSAERTGGSVSTLTIQRTQQEDSAVYLCASSLGIAGVEETQYFGPGTRLLVL.